These T cell receptor beta chains were read from a single sample in a study of blood T cell repertoires in COVID-19. Libraries were prepared by immunoSEQ multiplex PCR; TCRdb keeps only in-frame clonotypes and omits some of them. Of more than 200,000 clones listed, around nine tenths are singletons. Material: PBMCs or T cells enriched from blood (not recorded which). These receptors came from a woman under 40 with acute COVID-19. Each CDR3 is given with its conserved first and last residue. D genes are given only for firm matches. The size field is filled for only some rows; it gives once, few, many or a size class.

>TRBD2|-|TRBV10-3|TRBJ2-7
CAISDLAGAYEQYF
TGTGCCATCAGTGACCTAGCGGGGGCCTACGAGCAGTACTTC
>-|-|TRBV18|TRBJ1-2
CASSPTDSYGYTF
TGTGCCAGCTCACCAACGGACAGCTATGGCTACACCTTC
>-|few|TRBV5-6|TRBJ1-2
CASSRGQPLVTF
TGTGCCAGCAGCCGTGGACAGCCTCTAGTTACCTTC
>-|-|TRBV19|TRBJ2-7
CASSRPGLDTYEQYF
TGTGCCAGTAGTAGGCCAGGCCTGGATACCTACGAGCAGTACTTC
>TRBD2|-|TRBV27|TRBJ2-1
CASSFSSGSYNEQFF
TGTGCCAGCAGTTTCTCTAGCGGGTCCTACAATGAGCAGTTCTTC
>TRBD1|-|TRBV10-3|TRBJ1-5
CAIRQGAGQSQPQHF
TGTGCCATAAGACAGGGCGCGGGGCAAAGTCAGCCCCAGCATTTT
>-|-|TRBV6-5|TRBJ1-5
CASSYDQAGYQPQHF
TGTGCCAGCAGTTACGATCAAGCGGGGTATCAGCCCCAGCATTTT
>TRBD1|once|TRBV11-2|TRBJ1-1
CASSPRGFMNTEAFF
TGTGCCAGCAGCCCCAGGGGGTTCATGAACACTGAAGCTTTCTTT
>TRBD1|-|TRBV10-2|TRBJ1-1
CASGRGQMNTEAFF
TGCGCCAGCGGACGGGGACAGATGAACACTGAAGCTTTCTTT
>TRBD1|-|TRBV5-6|TRBJ1-5
CASSSGTGLGQPQHF
TGTGCCAGCAGCTCCGGGACAGGGCTTGGACAGCCCCAGCATTTT
>-|-|TRBV10-3|TRBJ1-1
CAISESLVDTEAFF
TGTGCCATCAGTGAGTCACTTGTGGACACTGAAGCTTTCTTT
>-|-|TRBV13|TRBJ1-2
CASSLGVSGNYGYTF
TGTGCCAGCAGCTTAGGGGTTTCGGGGAACTATGGCTACACCTTC
>TRBD1|-|TRBV4-1|TRBJ2-7
CASSQDGQDNYEQYF
TGCGCCAGCAGCCAAGACGGACAGGACAACTACGAGCAGTACTTC
>TRBD1|-|TRBV7-8|TRBJ1-5
CASSLEGGTGHQPQHF
TGTGCCAGCAGCTTAGAAGGTGGGACAGGCCATCAGCCCCAGCATTTT
>TRBD1|-|TRBV6-5|TRBJ1-2
CASSYGQGASYGYTF
TGTGCCAGCAGTTACGGACAGGGGGCCTCCTATGGCTACACCTTC
>-|-|TRBV5-5|TRBJ1-1
CASSLTGFVNTEAFF
TGTGCCAGCAGCTTGACAGGGTTTGTGAACACTGAAGCTTTCTTT
>-|-|TRBV18|TRBJ2-5
CASSPQLSETQYF
TGTGCCAGCTCACCACAACTATCAGAGACCCAGTACTTC